This entry describes one T cell receptor (beta chain). What it recognizes is unknown. This entry is derived from a study of post-analysis software for immune sequencing data. Findings and caveats of the study: Versus controls, multiple sclerosis patients showed significantly lower diversity (normalized Chao1).

TCR beta cDNA libraries had unique molecular identifiers. One entry per CDR3 protein, called by TCRdb with MiXCR from the PCR reads. The sample records around 200,000 distinct CDR3 sequences, 29% being singletons. This sequence was found in a girl aged 2-17 years with multiple sclerosis. The sequencing sample was made of blood.

The CDR3 DNA follows: TGTGCCAGCAGCCGCCGGGACAGGGGGTCAGCTAATGAAAAACTGTTTTTT. Protein: CASSRRDRGSANEKLFF. The chain recombines TRBV3-1 with TRBJ1-4; TRBD1 matches at 11 bases. V shed 4 bases and J 3 bases; nucleotides not matched to a gene: 7. Germline loops: CDR1 LGHDT, CDR2 YNNKEL (reference sequence). This CDR3 region has 17 residues. The variable domain in full, completed from reference TRBV3-1 and TRBJ1-4, reads DTAVSQTPKYLVTQMGNDKSIKCEQNLGHDTMYWYKQDSKKFLKIMFSYNNKELIINETVPNRFSPKSPDKAHLNLHINSLELGDSAVYFCASSRRDRGSANEKLFFGSGTQLSVL.